Listed below are T cell receptor beta chains from one sample, sequenced in a study of T cell responses to AZD1222 COVID-19 vaccine. The assay was immunoSEQ multiplex PCR, and TCRdb's table has in-frame clones only and misses some. The data show fewer than 75,000 clones, with 75% to 95% seen just once and about 6% held by the top ten. The sequencing used peripheral blood, collected 28 days after the second dose of the MenACWY control vaccine. The source is an adult who received the MenACWY meningococcal vaccine as a control. Both conserved end residues are part of each CDR3. D genes are given only for firm matches. Only part of the rows carry a size: once, few, many, or a class if the clone is expanded.

V gene,CDR3 length,D gene,J gene,clone size,CDR3 DNA,CDR3 protein
TRBV24-1,14,TRBD2,TRBJ2-7,-,TGTGCCACCAGTGATACCCCTCGGGGGGGCGAGCAGTACTTC,CATSDTPRGGEQYF
TRBV30,11,-,TRBJ2-1,-,TGTGCCTGGAGTCCAGGGGATGAGCAGTTCTTC,CAWSPGDEQFF
TRBV10-3,13,-,TRBJ1-1,once,TGTGCCACCGCCGGTGGGGCGTACGGTGAAGCTTTCTTT,CATAGGAYGEAFF
TRBV30,15,TRBD2,TRBJ2-3,-,TGTGCCTGGAGTCCCAGCGGGAGGGCCCCAGATACGCAGTATTTT,CAWSPSGRAPDTQYF
TRBV29-1,12,-,TRBJ1-3,-,TGCAGCGTTGTAATTGCTGGAAACACCATATATTTT,CSVVIAGNTIYF
TRBV20-1,11,-,TRBJ1-1,-,TGCAGTGCTAGAGGGGGCGCTGAAGCTTTCTTT,CSARGGAEAFF
TRBV24-1,15,TRBD1,TRBJ1-5,-,TGTGCCACCAGTGATCACAGGGGGCCGAATGCGCCCCAGCATTTT,CATSDHRGPNAPQHF
TRBV28,16,-,TRBJ2-3,-,TGTGCCAGCAGTGAGCCGGGAACAACTAGCACAGATACGCAGTATTTT,CASSEPGTTSTDTQYF
TRBV5-6,13,-,TRBJ2-3,-,TGTGCCAGCAGCTTCGATCGGACAGATACGCAGTATTTT,CASSFDRTDTQYF
TRBV28,13,-,TRBJ2-1,-,TGTGCCAGCAGTTTATTCATGACCAATGAGCAGTTCTTC,CASSLFMTNEQFF
TRBV6-1,16,-,TRBJ2-3,once,TGTGCCAGCAGTGAACAACTGGGAGCGGTGATGGATACGCAGTATTTT,CASSEQLGAVMDTQYF
TRBV11-1,14,-,TRBJ2-2,-,TGTGCCAGCAGCTTATCTAGCGAGTACGGGGAGCTGTTTTTT,CASSLSSEYGELFF
TRBV28,13,-,TRBJ2-7,-,TGTGCCAGCAGTCTTCCTGATAGCTACGAGCAGTACTTC,CASSLPDSYEQYF
TRBV2,12,-,TRBJ2-5,-,TGTGCCAGCGGCGGGACCCAAGAGACCCAGTACTTC,CASGGTQETQYF
TRBV28,16,-,TRBJ1-5,-,TGTGCCAGCAACGGCGCCGACTCCTTGACCAATCAGCCCCAGCATTTT,CASNGADSLTNQPQHF
TRBV27,16,TRBD2,TRBJ2-1,-,TGTGCCAGCAGTTCCCCACGGACTAGCGGAGACAATGAGCAGTTCTTC,CASSSPRTSGDNEQFF
TRBV11-2,14,TRBD1,TRBJ2-7,-,TGTGCCAGCAACGTCGACAGGGGCCGCTACGAGCAGTACTTC,CASNVDRGRYEQYF
TRBV6-5,11,-,TRBJ1-1,-,TGTGCCAGCTTACCGGACACTGAAGCTTTCTTT,CASLPDTEAFF
TRBV29-1,12,-,TRBJ1-1,-,TGCAGCGGCCAGGGAGGGAACACTGAAGCTTTCTTT,CSGQGGNTEAFF
TRBV6-5,14,-,TRBJ2-1,few,TGTGCCTCAAGGGGAGTTAGCTACTACAATGAGCAGTTCTTC,CASRGVSYYNEQFF
TRBV7-2,15,-,TRBJ2-3,once,TGTGCCAGCAGCTTAGAAGCGGGCTTCACAGATACGCAGTATTTT,CASSLEAGFTDTQYF
TRBV29-1,13,TRBD2,TRBJ2-5,-,TGCAGCGTTGAAGATCTCGGGAGGGAGACCCAGTACTTC,CSVEDLGRETQYF
TRBV27,13,-,TRBJ2-1,-,TGTGCCAGCAGTTTAATTGGGGGGTATGAGCAGTTCTTC,CASSLIGGYEQFF
TRBV28,15,TRBD1,TRBJ1-1,-,TGTGCCAGCAGTTTATCCTACAGGGGGAACACTGAAGCTTTCTTT,CASSLSYRGNTEAFF
TRBV3-1/TRBV3-2,14,TRBD2,TRBJ2-3,-,TGTGCCAGCAGCCGCGGGAGGGGAACAGATACGCAGTATTTT,CASSRGRGTDTQYF
TRBV5-1,16,TRBD1,TRBJ1-1,-,TGCGCCAGCAGTTCAAGGCCAGGGGGCTCGGACACTGAAGCTTTCTTT,CASSSRPGGSDTEAFF
TRBV28,11,-,TRBJ1-3,-,TGTGCCAGCAGTTTTGCAGACACCATATATTTT,CASSFADTIYF
TRBV12-3/TRBV12-4,11,-,TRBJ1-2,-,TGTGCCAGCAGTTCAGGGGATGGCTACACCTTC,CASSSGDGYTF
TRBV19,13,-,TRBJ1-4,-,TGTGCCAGTAATCCGACAGCGGGAGAAAAACTGTTTTTT,CASNPTAGEKLFF
TRBV7-8,15,-,TRBJ2-5,-,TGTGCCAGCAGCTTTCACCCAGGCCCCCAAGAGACCCAGTACTTC,CASSFHPGPQETQYF
TRBV28,17,-,TRBJ1-5,-,TGTGCCAGCAGTCCCCCAGGGACGGGAGCGGACCATCAGCCCCAGCATTTT,CASSPPGTGADHQPQHF
TRBV7-7,15,-,TRBJ2-2,-,TGTGCTAGCAGCCCCTTCTCCCCGAACACCGGGGAGCTGTTTTTT,CASSPFSPNTGELFF
TRBV6-4,13,-,TRBJ1-2,-,TGTGCCAGCAGTGACTCTCGGAACTATGGCTACACCTTC,CASSDSRNYGYTF
TRBV4-1,14,-,TRBJ2-3,-,TGCGCCAGCAGTTCTCGAGGGGGCACAGATACGCAGTATTTT,CASSSRGGTDTQYF